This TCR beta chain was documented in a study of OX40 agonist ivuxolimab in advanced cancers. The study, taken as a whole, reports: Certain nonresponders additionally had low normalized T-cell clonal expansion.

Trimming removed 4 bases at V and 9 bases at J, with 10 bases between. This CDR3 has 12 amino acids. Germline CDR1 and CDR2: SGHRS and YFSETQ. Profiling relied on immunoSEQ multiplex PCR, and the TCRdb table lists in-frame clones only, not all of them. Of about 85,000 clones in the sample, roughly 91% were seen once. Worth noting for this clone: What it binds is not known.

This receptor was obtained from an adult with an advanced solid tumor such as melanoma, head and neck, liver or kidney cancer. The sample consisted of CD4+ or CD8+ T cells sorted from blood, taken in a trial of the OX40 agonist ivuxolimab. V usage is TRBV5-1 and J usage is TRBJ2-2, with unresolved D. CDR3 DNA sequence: TGCGCCAGCAGCCAGGAAGTCAGGGAGCTGTTTTTT. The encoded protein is CASSQEVRELFF. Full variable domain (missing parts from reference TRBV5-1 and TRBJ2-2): KAGVTQTPRYLIKTRGQQVTLSCSPISGHRSVSWYQQTPGQGLQFLFEYFSETQRNKGNFPGRFSGRQFSNSRSEMNVSTLELGDSALYLCASSQEVRELFFGEGSRLTVL.